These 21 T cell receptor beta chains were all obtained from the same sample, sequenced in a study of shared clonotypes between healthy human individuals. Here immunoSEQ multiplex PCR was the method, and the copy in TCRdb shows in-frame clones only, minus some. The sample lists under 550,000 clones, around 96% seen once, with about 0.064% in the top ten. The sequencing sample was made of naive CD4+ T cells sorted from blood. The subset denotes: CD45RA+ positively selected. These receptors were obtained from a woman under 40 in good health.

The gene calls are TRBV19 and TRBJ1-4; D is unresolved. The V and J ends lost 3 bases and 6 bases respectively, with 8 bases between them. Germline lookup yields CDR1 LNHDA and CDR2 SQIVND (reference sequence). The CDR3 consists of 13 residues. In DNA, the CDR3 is TGTGCCAGTAGTATTTGGCAGGATGAAAAACTGTTTTTT. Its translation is CASSIWQDEKLFF.

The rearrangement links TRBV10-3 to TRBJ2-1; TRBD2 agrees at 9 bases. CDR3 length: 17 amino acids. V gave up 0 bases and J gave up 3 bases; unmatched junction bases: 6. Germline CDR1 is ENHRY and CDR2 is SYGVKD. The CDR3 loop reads CAISESGGTSFYNEQFF. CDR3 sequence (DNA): TGTGCCATCAGTGAGTCAGGTGGGACTAGCTTCTACAATGAGCAGTTCTTC.

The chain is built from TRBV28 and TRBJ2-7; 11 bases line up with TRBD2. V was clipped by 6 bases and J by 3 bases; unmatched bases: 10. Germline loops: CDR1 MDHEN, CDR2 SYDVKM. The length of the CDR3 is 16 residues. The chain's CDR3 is CASSSAGLADNYEQYF. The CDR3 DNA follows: TGTGCCAGCAGCTCAGCGGGACTAGCGGATAACTACGAGCAGTACTTC.

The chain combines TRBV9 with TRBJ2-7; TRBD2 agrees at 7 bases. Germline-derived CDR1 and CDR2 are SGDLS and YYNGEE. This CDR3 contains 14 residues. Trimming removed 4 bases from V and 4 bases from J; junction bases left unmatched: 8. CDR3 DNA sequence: TGTGCCAGCAGCTTCGGGAGCGGGAAGTACGAGCAGTACTTC. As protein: CASSFGSGKYEQYF.

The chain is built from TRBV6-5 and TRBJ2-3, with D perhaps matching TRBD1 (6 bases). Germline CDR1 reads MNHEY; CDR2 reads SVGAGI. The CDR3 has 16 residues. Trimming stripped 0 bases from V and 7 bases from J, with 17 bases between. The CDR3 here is CASSYSDSSPTYTQYF. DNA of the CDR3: TGTGCCAGCAGTTACTCGGACAGCTCCCCAACCTATACGCAGTATTTT.

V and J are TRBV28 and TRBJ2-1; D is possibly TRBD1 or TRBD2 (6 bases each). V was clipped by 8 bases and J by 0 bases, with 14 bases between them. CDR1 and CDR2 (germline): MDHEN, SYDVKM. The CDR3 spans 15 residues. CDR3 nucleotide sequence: TGTGCCAGCCTTCGGGGGCGGATCTCCTACAATGAGCAGTTCTTC. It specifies CASLRGRISYNEQFF. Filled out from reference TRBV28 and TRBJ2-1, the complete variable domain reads DVKVTQSSRYLVKRTGEKVFLECVQDMDHENMFWYRQDPGLGLRLIYFSYDVKMKEKGDIPEGYSVSREKKERFSLILESASTNQTSMYLCASLRGRISYNEQFFGPGTRLTVL.

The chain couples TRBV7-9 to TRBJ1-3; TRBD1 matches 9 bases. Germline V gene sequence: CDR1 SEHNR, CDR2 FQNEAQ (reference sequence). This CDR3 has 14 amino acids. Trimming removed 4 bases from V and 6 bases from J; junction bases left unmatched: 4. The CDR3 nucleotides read TGTGCCAGCAGCTCCTGGACAGGGGAAAACACCATATATTTT. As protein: CASSSWTGENTIYF.

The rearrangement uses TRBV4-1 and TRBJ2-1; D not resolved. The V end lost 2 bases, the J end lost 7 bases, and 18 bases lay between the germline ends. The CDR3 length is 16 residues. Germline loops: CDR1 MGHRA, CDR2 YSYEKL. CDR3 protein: CASSQYFWAEKNEQFF. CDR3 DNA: TGCGCCAGCAGCCAATACTTCTGGGCAGAGAAAAATGAGCAGTTCTTC.

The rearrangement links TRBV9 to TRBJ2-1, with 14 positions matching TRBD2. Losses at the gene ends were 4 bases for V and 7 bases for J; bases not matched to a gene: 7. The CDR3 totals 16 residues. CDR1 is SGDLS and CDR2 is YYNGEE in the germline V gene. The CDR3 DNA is TGTGCCAGCAGCCCGACTAGCGGGAGGGCCTCGAATGAGCAGTTCTTC. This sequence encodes CASSPTSGRASNEQFF.

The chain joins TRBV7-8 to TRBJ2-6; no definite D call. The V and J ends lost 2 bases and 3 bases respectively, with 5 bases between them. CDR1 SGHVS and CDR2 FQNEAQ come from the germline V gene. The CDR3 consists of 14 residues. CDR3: CASSLQLGANVLTF. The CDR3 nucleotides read TGTGCCAGCAGCTTACAGCTTGGGGCCAACGTCCTGACTTTC. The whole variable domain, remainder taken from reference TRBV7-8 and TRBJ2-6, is GAGVSQSPRYKVAKRGQDVALRCDPISGHVSLFWYQQALGQGPEFLTYFQNEAQLDKSGLPSDRFFAERPEGSVSTLKIQRTQQEDSAVYLCASSLQLGANVLTFGAGSRLTVL.

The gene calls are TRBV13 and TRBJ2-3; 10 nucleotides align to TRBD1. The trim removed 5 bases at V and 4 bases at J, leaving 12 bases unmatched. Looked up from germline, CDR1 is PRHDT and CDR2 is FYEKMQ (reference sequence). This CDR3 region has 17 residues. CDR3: CASSQTSGQGIADTQYF. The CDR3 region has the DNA TGTGCCAGCAGCCAGACCTCGGGACAGGGGATCGCAGATACGCAGTATTTT.

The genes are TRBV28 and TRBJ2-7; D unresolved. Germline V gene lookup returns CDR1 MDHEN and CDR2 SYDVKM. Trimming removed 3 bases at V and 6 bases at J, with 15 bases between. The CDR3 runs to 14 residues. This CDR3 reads CASSLTPPMAEQYF. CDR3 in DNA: TGTGCCAGCAGTTTGACTCCACCCATGGCCGAGCAGTACTTC.

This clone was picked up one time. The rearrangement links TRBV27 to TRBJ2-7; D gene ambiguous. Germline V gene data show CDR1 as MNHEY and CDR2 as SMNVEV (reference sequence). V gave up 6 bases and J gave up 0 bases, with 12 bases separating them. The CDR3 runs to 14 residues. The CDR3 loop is CASSQRRFSYEQYF. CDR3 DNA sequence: TGTGCCAGCAGCCAGAGAAGGTTCTCCTACGAGCAGTACTTC.

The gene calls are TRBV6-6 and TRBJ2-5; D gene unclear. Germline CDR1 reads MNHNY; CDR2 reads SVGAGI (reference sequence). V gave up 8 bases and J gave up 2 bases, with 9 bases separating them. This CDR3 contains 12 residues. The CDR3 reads CASGPRQETQYF. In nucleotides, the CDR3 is TGTGCCAGCGGGCCTCGACAAGAGACCCAGTACTTC.

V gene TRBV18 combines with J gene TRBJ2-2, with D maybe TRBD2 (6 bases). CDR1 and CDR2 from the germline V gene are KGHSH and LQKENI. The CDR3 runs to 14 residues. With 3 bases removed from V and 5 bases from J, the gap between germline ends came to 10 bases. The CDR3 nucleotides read TGTGCCAGCTCACCGGGACTCCAGACCGGGGAGCTGTTTTTT. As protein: CASSPGLQTGELFF. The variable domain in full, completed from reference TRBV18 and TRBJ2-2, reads NAGVMQNPRHLVRRRGQEARLRCSPMKGHSHVYWYRQLPEEGLKFMVYLQKENIIDESGMPKERFSAEFPKEGPSILRIQQVVRGDSAAYFCASSPGLQTGELFFGEGSRLTVL.

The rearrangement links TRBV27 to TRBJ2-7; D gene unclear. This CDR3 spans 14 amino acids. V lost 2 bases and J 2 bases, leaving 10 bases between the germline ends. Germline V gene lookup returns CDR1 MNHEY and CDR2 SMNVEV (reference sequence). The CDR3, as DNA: TGTGCCAGCAGTTTAAGGGTTCTTCCCTACGAGCAGTACTTC. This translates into CASSLRVLPYEQYF.

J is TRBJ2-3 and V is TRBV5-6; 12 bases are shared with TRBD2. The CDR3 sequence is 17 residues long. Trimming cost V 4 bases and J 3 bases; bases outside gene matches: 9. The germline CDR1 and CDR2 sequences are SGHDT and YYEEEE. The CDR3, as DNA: TGTGCCAGCAGCGTAGTGACTAGCGGGAGACCTACAGATACGCAGTATTTT. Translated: CASSVVTSGRPTDTQYF.

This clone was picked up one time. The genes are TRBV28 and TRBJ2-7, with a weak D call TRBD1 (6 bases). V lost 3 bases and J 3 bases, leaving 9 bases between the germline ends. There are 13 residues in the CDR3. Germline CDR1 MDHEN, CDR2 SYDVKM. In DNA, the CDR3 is TGTGCCAGCAGTTTCGGGACACTCTACGAGCAGTACTTC. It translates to CASSFGTLYEQYF.

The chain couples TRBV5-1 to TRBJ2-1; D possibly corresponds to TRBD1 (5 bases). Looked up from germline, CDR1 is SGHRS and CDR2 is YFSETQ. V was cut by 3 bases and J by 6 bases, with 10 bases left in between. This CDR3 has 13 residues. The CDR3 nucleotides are TGCGCCAGCAGCTCCGACAGCGTCAATGAGCAGTTCTTC. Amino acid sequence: CASSSDSVNEQFF.

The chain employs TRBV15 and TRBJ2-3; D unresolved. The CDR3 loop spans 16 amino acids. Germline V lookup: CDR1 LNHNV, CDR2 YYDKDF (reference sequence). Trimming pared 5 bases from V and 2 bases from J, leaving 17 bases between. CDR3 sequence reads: CATSRYAPSTTDTQYF. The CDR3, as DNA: TGTGCCACCAGCCGTTATGCACCCTCGACCACAGATACGCAGTATTTT.

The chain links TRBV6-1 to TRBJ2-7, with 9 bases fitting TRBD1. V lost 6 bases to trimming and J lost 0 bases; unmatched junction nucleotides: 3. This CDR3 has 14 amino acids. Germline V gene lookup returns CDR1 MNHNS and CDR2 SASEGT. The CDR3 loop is CASSTGGLSYEQYF. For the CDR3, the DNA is TGTGCCAGCAGCACAGGGGGCCTCTCCTACGAGCAGTACTTC.